The entry that follows covers one T cell receptor beta chain sequence. The sequencing template was cDNA reverse transcribed from extracted RNA. The method was immunoSEQ multiplex PCR; TCRdb's version includes in-frame clones alone and lacks a portion of them. The sample lists more than 95,000 clones, around 64% seen once, with roughly 2.8% in the top ten. The CDR3 has 14 residues. V trimming: 7 bases; J trimming: 9 bases; junction bases outside the gene matches: 7. The germline gives CDR1 SNHLY, CDR2 FYNNEI. This sample stems from a study of CD8+ T cells in alopecia areata. The source is a human donor in good health. The V call is TRBV2, the J call TRBJ2-1; 12 nucleotides agree with TRBD1. Sequencing used CD4+ T cells sorted from blood. CDR3 residues: CASNQGQGAFEQFF. The CDR3 DNA reads as TGTGCCAGCAATCAGGGACAGGGGGCGTTTGAGCAGTTCTTC. The whole variable domain, filled in from reference TRBV2 and TRBJ2-1, reads EPEVTQTPSHQVTQMGQEVILRCVPISNHLYFYWYRQILGQKVEFLVSFYNNEISEKSEIFDDQFSVERPDGSNFTLKIRSTKLEDSAMYFCASNQGQGAFEQFFGPGTRLTVL.